This entry lists 10 T cell receptor beta chains sequenced from one sample in a study of patients and donors after allogeneic stem cell transplantation. Each CDR3 protein is one row after TCRdb ran MiXCR on the RT-PCR reads. Of some 150,000 distinct CDR3 sequences in the sample, about two fifths are singletons; the top ten hold approximately 50%. The source material was blood, either unsorted or a sorted T cell fraction (not recorded which). The receptors derive from a human donor who was either an allogeneic HSCT recipient or a stem cell or donor lymphocyte infusion donor (not recorded which). It is not recorded whose cells these are; they may come from a transplant donor.

V usage is TRBV27 and J usage is TRBJ1-4, with D maybe TRBD1 (5 bases). V lost 5 bases and J 7 bases, leaving 23 bases between the germline ends. CDR3 length: 17 amino acids. Per the germline V gene, CDR1 is MNHEY and CDR2 is SMNVEV (reference sequence). The CDR3 region has the DNA TGTGCCAGCAGTCCGTGGACAATTGGAGGGCGCGGTGAAAAACTGTTTTTT. Translating it yields CASSPWTIGGRGEKLFF.

The V gene is TRBV12-3 or TRBV12-4, the J gene TRBJ2-3; D gene unclear. Trimming pared 3 bases from V and 5 bases from J, leaving 12 bases between. The CDR3 covers 14 residues. CDR3 coding DNA: TGTGCCAGCAGTTTTCTCCCCCTTGAAGATACGCAGTATTTT. This encodes CASSFLPLEDTQYF.

The V and J genes are TRBV7-9 and TRBJ2-2, with D unclear. Germline lookup yields CDR1 SEHNR and CDR2 FQNEAQ (reference sequence). CDR3 size: 14 residues. V lost 7 bases and J 1 base, leaving 10 bases between the germline ends. The CDR3 sequence: CASNFLENTGELFF. The CDR3 DNA follows: TGTGCCAGCAACTTTCTGGAGAACACCGGGGAGCTGTTTTTT.

The V call is TRBV7-2, the J call TRBJ1-6; D not resolved. Germline V gene lookup returns CDR1 SGHTA and CDR2 FQGNSA. The ends were cut back, 3 bases at V and 6 bases at J, with 3 bases in the middle. This CDR3 has 12 residues. The CDR3 nucleotides are TGTGCCAGCAGCTTTTCTAATTCACCCCTCCACTTT. Translating it yields CASSFSNSPLHF.

V gene TRBV4-2 combines with J gene TRBJ1-1, with D perhaps TRBD1 (6 bases). V dropped 0 bases and J dropped 1 base, with 12 bases sitting between them. From germline, CDR1 is LGHNA and CDR2 YNFKEQ. The length of the CDR3 is 16 residues. CDR3 protein: CASSQDVGAGNTEAFF. In DNA, the CDR3 is TGTGCCAGCAGCCAAGATGTGGGGGCAGGGAACACTGAAGCTTTCTTT.

This clonotype was seen a few times. The V gene is TRBV6-2 or TRBV6-3, the J gene TRBJ1-1; D not resolved. V lost 8 bases, J lost 6 bases, and 10 bases lay in between. Looked up from germline, CDR1 is MNHEY and CDR2 is SVGEGT. The CDR3 is 11 amino acids. The CDR3 loop reads CASHLPPEAFF. The CDR3 nucleotides read TGTGCCAGCCACCTCCCCCCTGAAGCTTTCTTT.

J is TRBJ1-1 and V is TRBV29-1; D not resolved. V lost 1 base and J 1 base, leaving 7 bases between the germline ends. This CDR3 comprises 13 residues. Germline V gene data show CDR1 as SQVTM and CDR2 as ANQGSEA. The CDR3 sequence is CSVEGGENTEAFF. CDR3 DNA: TGCAGCGTTGAAGGAGGCGAGAACACTGAAGCTTTCTTT.

This clonotype was observed a handful of times. The chain employs TRBV27 and TRBJ2-7; TRBD2 matches 8 bases. J was trimmed by 2 bases and V by 2 bases; bases with no gene match: 2. The CDR3 length is 14 residues. CDR1 is MNHEY, CDR2 SMNVEV, per germline (reference sequence). CDR3 residues: CASSLRAGAYEQYV. The CDR3 DNA reads as TGTGCCAGCAGTTTAAGAGCGGGGGCCTACGAGCAGTACGTC.

V usage is TRBV3-1 and J usage is TRBJ1-2, with D tentatively TRBD1 (5 bases). The V and J ends lost 6 bases and 3 bases respectively, with 8 bases between them. In germline, CDR1 is LGHDT, CDR2 YNNKEL (reference sequence). The CDR3 sequence is 12 residues long. CDR3 sequence reads: CASRRGHYGYTF. The CDR3 DNA follows: TGTGCCAGCAGACGGGGACACTATGGCTACACCTTC.

The chain recombines TRBV27 with TRBJ2-7, with TRBD1 matching over 8 bases. This CDR3 has 13 residues. Germline lookup yields CDR1 MNHEY and CDR2 SMNVEV (reference sequence). Trimming cost V 4 bases and J 5 bases; bases outside gene matches: 4. For the CDR3, the DNA is TGTGCCAGCAGTTGGACAGGGCGGCACGAGCAGTACTTC. Residues: CASSWTGRHEQYF.